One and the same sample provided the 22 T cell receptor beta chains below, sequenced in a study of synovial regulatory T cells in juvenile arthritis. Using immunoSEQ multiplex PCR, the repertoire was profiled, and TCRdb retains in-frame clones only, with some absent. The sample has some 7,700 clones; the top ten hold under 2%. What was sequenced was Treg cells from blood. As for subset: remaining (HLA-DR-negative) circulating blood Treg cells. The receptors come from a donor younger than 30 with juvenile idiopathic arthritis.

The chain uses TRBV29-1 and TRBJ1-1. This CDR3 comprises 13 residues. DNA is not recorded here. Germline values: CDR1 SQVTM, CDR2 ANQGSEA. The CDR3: CSVDVELGTEAFF.

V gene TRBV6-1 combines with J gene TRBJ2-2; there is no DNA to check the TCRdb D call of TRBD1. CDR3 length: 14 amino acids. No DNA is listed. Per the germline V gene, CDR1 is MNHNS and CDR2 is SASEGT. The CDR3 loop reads CASRSFRNTGELFF.

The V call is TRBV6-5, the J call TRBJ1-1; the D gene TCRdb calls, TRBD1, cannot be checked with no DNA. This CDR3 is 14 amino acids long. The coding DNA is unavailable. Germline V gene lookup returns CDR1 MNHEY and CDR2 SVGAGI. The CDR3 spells CASSYSGRNTEAFF.

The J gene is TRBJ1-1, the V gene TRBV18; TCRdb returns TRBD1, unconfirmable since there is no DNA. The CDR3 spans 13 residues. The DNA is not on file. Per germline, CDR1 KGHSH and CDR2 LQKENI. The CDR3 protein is CASSQHGNTEAFF. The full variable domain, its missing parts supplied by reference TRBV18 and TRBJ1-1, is NAGVMQNPRHLVRRRGQEARLRCSPMKGHSHVYWYRQLPEEGLKFMVYLQKENIIDESGMPKERFSAEFPKEGPSILRIQQVVRGDSAAYFCASSQHGNTEAFFGQGTRLTVV.

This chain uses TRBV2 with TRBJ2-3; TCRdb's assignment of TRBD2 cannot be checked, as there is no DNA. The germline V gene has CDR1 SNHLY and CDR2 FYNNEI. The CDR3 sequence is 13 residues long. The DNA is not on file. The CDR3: CASSGARTDTQYF.

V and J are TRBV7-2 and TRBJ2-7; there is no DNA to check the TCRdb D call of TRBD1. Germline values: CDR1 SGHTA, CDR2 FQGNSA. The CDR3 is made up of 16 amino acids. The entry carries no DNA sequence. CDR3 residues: CASSRTMGAASYEQYF.

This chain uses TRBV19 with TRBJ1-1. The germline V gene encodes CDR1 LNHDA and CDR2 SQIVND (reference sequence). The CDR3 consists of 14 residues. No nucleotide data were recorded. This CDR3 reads CASSIHGSRTEAFF. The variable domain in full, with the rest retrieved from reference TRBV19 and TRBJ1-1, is DGGITQSPKYLFRKEGQNVTLSCEQNLNHDAMYWYRQDPGQGLRLIYYSQIVNDFQKGDIAEGYSVSREKKESFPLTVTSAQKNPTAFYLCASSIHGSRTEAFFGQGTRLTVV.

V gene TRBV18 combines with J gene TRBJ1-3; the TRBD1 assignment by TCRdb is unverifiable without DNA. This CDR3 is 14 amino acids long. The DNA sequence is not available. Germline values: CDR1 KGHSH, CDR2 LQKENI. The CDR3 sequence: CASSPQGAGNTIYF.

The CDR3 protein is CASSLRGNTEAFF. The rearrangement links TRBV27 to TRBJ1-1. The CDR3 has 13 amino acids. The DNA sequence is not available. Germline lookup yields CDR1 MNHEY and CDR2 SMNVEV (reference sequence).

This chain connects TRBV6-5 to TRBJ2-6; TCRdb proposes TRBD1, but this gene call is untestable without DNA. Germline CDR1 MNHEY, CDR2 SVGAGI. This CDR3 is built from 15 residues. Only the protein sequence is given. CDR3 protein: CAIARDIAGANVLTF.

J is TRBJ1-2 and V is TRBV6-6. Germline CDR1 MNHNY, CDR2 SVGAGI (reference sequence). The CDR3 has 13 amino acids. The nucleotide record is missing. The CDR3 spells CASSYRDGYGYTF.

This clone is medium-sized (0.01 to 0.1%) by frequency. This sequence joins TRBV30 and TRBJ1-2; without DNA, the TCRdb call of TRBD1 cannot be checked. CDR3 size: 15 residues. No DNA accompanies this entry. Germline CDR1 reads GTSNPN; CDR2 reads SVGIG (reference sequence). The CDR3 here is CAWSVLGQGFYGYTF.

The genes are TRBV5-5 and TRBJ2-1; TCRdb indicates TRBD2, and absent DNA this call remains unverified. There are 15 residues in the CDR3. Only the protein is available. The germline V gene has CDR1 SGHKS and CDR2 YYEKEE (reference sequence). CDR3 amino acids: CASSLGLAGYNEQFF.

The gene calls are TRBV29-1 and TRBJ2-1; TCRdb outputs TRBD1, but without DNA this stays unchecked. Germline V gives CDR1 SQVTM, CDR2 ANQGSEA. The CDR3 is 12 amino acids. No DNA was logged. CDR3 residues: CSVEENTNEQFF.

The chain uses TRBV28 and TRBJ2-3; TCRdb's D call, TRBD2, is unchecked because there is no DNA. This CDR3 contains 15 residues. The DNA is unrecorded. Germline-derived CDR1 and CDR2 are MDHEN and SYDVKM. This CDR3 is CASSWRRESTDTQYF.

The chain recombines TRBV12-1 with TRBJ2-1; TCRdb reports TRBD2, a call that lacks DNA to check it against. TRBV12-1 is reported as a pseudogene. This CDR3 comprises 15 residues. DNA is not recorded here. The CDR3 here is CARNRTGLDSHEQFF.

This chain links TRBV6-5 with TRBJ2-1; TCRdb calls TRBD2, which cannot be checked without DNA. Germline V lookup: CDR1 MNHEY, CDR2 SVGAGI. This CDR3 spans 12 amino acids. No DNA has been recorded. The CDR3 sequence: CASKPGIDEQFF.

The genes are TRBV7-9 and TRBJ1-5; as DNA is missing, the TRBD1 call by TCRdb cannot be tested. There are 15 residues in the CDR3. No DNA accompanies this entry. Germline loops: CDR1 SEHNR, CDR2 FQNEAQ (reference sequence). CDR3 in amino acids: CASSSTGLGNQPQHF.

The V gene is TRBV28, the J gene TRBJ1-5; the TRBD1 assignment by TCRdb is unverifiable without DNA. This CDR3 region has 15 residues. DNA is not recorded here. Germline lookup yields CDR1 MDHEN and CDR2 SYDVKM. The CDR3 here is CASSLQGASNQPQHF. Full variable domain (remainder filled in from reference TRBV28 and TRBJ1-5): DVKVTQSSRYLVKRTGEKVFLECVQDMDHENMFWYRQDPGLGLRLIYFSYDVKMKEKGDIPEGYSVSREKKERFSLILESASTNQTSMYLCASSLQGASNQPQHFGDGTRLSIL.

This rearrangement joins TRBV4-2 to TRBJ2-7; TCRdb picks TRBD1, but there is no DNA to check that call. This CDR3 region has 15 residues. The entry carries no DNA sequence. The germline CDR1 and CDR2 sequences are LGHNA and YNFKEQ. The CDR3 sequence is CASSLGGRATYEQYF.

The CDR3 protein is CASSIGTGGFPYGYTF. The genes are TRBV19 and TRBJ1-2; TCRdb designates TRBD1, a call that cannot be tested without DNA. The CDR3 has 16 amino acids. DNA is not on record. Germline V CDR1 and CDR2: LNHDA, SQIVND (reference sequence).

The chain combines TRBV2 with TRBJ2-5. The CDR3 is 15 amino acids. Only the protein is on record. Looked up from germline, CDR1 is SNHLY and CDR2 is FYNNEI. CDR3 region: CASRAARPLQETQYF.